This entry lists 7 T cell receptor beta chains sequenced from one sample in a study of vaccination effects on CD4 cells after COVID-19. ViraFEST used viral peptide pools to expand antigen-specific CD4+ T cells before sequencing. The authors isolated CD4+ T cells after less than eleven days of culture. The vaccine given was either BNT162b2 or mRNA-1273, in two doses. Sequencing was performed with immunoSEQ multiplex PCR; in TCRdb, only in-frame clones are kept and a portion is missing. Of more than 20,000 clones listed, around 79% are singletons. Their specific antigens are unknown. The sample in question was CD4+ T cells from PBMCs cultured with SARS-CoV-2 spike peptides, obtained after COVID-19 vaccination. All receptors come from a human donor who received a COVID-19 vaccine. Some clones in this sample may be carry-over from other donors' samples.

This clone appeared once. The J gene is TRBJ2-7, the V gene TRBV5-1; 8 nucleotides align to TRBD1. The CDR3 has 13 amino acids. CDR1 is SGHRS and CDR2 is YFSETQ in the germline V gene. V shed 0 bases, J shed 6 bases, and the junction held 2 bases outside the gene matches. CDR3 protein: CASSLGDRGEQYV. As DNA, the CDR3 is TGCGCCAGCAGCTTGGGTGACAGGGGCGAGCAGTACGTC.

This chain links TRBV19 with TRBJ1-6, with D perhaps matching TRBD1 (6 bases). The V and J ends lost 6 bases and 5 bases respectively, with 11 bases between them. CDR3 length: 14 residues. In germline, CDR1 is LNHDA, CDR2 SQIVND (reference sequence). The CDR3 reads CASSRRQDNSPLHF. The CDR3 nucleotides are TGTGCCAGTAGCCGTCGACAGGATAATTCACCCCTCCACTTT.

V usage is TRBV6-5 and J usage is TRBJ1-3; 8 bases agree with TRBD1. CDR1 and CDR2 (germline): MNHEY, SVGAGI. There are 15 residues in the CDR3. Unmatched junction bases numbered 4, after V lost 6 bases and J lost 0 bases. CDR3 bases: TGTGCCAGCAGACGACAGGGGAGCTCTGGAAACACCATATATTTT. This translates into CASRRQGSSGNTIYF.

This chain connects TRBV10-1 to TRBJ2-6; D unclear. Deletions cut 3 bases from V and 1 base from J, with 13 bases between. The CDR3 sequence is 17 residues long. CDR1 is WNHNN and CDR2 is SYGVQD in the germline V gene (reference sequence). CDR3 sequence (DNA): TGCGCCAGCAGTGACCAGGCACCCTATTCTGGGGCCAACGTCCTGACTTTC. It specifies CASSDQAPYSGANVLTF.

The genes are TRBV7-2 and TRBJ1-5, with unresolved D. The CDR3 length is 14 residues. V shed 2 bases and J shed 4 bases, with 9 bases lying between them. CDR1 is SGHTA and CDR2 is FQGNSA in the germline V gene. For the CDR3, the DNA is TGTGCCAGCAGCTTATCCCCAGCTAATCAGCCCCAGCATTTT. It specifies CASSLSPANQPQHF.

This clone was picked up one time. This chain links TRBV6-5 with TRBJ2-7; TRBD1 matches at 11 bases. V shed 6 bases, J shed 3 bases, and the junction held 4 bases outside the gene matches. Germline CDR1 MNHEY, CDR2 SVGAGI. The CDR3 sequence is 14 residues long. CDR3 coding DNA: TGTGCCAGCAGCGTTGGGACAGGGGGCTACGAGCAGTACGTC. Amino acid sequence: CASSVGTGGYEQYV.

This chain uses TRBV30 with TRBJ2-1; TRBD2 is a possible D gene (5 bases). The CDR3 spans 14 residues. CDR1 and CDR2 (germline): GTSNPN, SVGIG (reference sequence). Trimming took 3 bases from V and 0 from J, leaving 9 bases between them. In DNA, the CDR3 is TGTGCCTGGAGCGGGGAGTTCTCCTACAATGAGCAGTTCTTC. This encodes CAWSGEFSYNEQFF.